This T cell receptor beta chain was observed in a study of cytomegalovirus exposure and HLA in healthy donors (TCRdb year 2017). At the level of the whole study: According to a later analysis, one platform produced both the roughly 110 validation repertoires and the roughly 650 repertoires of the first cohort. Besides the first cohort of around 700 subjects, a separate validation cohort made up of 120 or so different subjects was used. High-throughput TCR immunosequencing, statistical association of individual TCRs with disease status, and machine learning were combined to predict cytomegalovirus infection status. The aim of the study was to test whether cataloging public T cell receptors could identify signatures of past pathogen exposure.

Findings and caveats that apply to the study as a whole: In a later analysis, TCRs clustered in the first cohort were found to also tend to co-occur in the roughly 130 validation repertoires, with 94% of cluster scores above 0. It was suggested by the authors that the approach could potentially be generalized to other disease states and immunological phenotypes. Cytomegalovirus status was reported to be diagnosed by the classifier with high specificity and sensitivity in both the original and validation cohorts. A later analysis had no HLA typing for the validation cohort, so co-occurrence there was scored across all 130 or so repertoires. In vitro tests confirmed that a few of the cytomegalovirus-associated TCR beta chains recognize cytomegalovirus antigens. Most TCR sequences were observed very rarely across donors, whereas some public TCRs were present in many individuals. The study gave a list of 150 to 200 TCR beta chains associated with cytomegalovirus.

Notes on this clone: Its antigen remains undetermined. Per-base qualities were not stored, and no clone one base away is much larger.

The CDR3 holds 15 amino acids from the cysteine to the phenylalanine. Here the CDR3 DNA is all that survives: 45 bases in frame from base 1. Trimmed from V: 3 bases; trimmed from J: 2 bases; junction bases lacking a gene match: 5. The germline V gene yields SGHTA for CDR1 and FQGNSA for CDR2. Separate from the roughly 650-subject first cohort, the validation cohort of 95 to 150 subjects was the group to which the donors belonged. Library method: the immunoSEQ multiplex PCR assay. As for how the authors treated the data: A statistical classification framework was built for diagnosing cytomegalovirus status from the catalog of TCR beta chain sequences. TCRdb's version of the immuneACCESS table is confined to in-frame rearrangements and falls short of the full clone set. An unresolved V gene accounts for under half of the shortfall where checked; the remainder is of unknown origin. V and J calls and clone size are those listed in that table; D and trimming were worked out from the DNA. Present in this sample are 170,000 or so clones, around 82% of which were seen just once. 2.5% to 3.5% of the sample is held by the ten biggest clonotypes.

The material sequenced was PBMCs. The sequence is built from TRBV7-2 and TRBJ2-5; 8 bases in the junction line up with TRBD2. The source is a woman younger than 35 in good health and CMV-seropositive. The CDR3 here reads CASSFVGLVQETQYF. The sequence in DNA is TGTGCCAGCAGCTTTGTGGGACTAGTGCAAGAGACCCAGTACTTC.